This T cell receptor (beta chain) came from a study of T-cell memory formation after mild COVID-19. Across the whole study: For the most part, TCR clusters were specific to one donor.

Using constant-segment primers, 5'RACE produced TCR alpha and TCR beta cDNA libraries carrying sample barcodes and UMIs. TCRdb passed the 5' RACE reads through MiXCR, listing each CDR3 protein once. There are fewer than 250,000 distinct CDR3 sequences in the sample; approximately 15% occur only once, and less than 2.5% lies in the top ten. This clonotype occurred a few times. From germline, CDR1 is SGHTA and CDR2 FQGTGA. CDR3 size: 13 residues. Deletions cut 3 bases from V and 1 base from J, with 6 bases between. The sample comprised PBMCs or a T cell subset sorted from them (not recorded which). The rearrangement joins TRBV7-3 to TRBJ1-1; no firm D call. The source of this sequence is an adult woman who had mild COVID-19 (a few samples of this study predate the infection). Cell type and time point are not known. This chain's CDR3 is CASSFGRNTEAFF. The DNA for the CDR3 is TGTGCCAGCAGCTTCGGCAGGAACACTGAAGCTTTCTTT.